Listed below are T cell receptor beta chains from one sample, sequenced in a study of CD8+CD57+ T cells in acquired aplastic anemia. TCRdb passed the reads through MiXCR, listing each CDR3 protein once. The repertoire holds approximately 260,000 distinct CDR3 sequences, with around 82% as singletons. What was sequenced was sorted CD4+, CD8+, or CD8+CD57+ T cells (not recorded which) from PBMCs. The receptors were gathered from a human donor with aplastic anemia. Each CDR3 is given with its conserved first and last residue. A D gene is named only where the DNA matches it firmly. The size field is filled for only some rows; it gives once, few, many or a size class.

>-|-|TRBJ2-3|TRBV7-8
TGTGCCAGCGGGGACGCGGGAAGACCTACGCAGTATTTT
CASGDAGRPTQYF
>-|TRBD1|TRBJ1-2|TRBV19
TGTGCCAGTAAGGAGTCGGACAGGGGTTATGGCTACACCTTC
CASKESDRGYGYTF
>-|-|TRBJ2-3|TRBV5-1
TGCGCCAGCAGCGTTGGGAACCCTATAGGTACGCAGTATTTT
CASSVGNPIGTQYF
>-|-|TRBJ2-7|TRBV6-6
TGTGCCACCGACCGTACCTGGGGCTCCTACGAGCAGTACTTC
CATDRTWGSYEQYF
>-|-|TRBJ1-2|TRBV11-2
TGCGCCAGCAGCTTTCATCCAGCCGGTGGCTACACCTTC
CASSFHPAGGYTF
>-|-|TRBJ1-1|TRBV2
TGTGCCAGCAGTGAGAAGTCTTTCTTT
CASSEKSFF
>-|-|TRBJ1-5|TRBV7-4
TGTGCCAGCAGTTTTAGCGGGACTTGGGAAGAGACCCAGCATTTT
CASSFSGTWEETQHF
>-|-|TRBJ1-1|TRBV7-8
TGTGCCAGCAGCTTAGCTGTAGCAGCCAACACTGAAGCTTTCTTT
CASSLAVAANTEAFF
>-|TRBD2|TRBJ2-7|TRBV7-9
TGTGCCAGCAGTGACGGCGGGGGTGTAGACTCCAGGAGGTACTTC
CASSDGGGVDSRRYF
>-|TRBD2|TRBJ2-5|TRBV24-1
TGTGCCACCAGTGATTTGCCTCGGGCTAGCGGGAGGGAGACCCAGTACTTC
CATSDLPRASGRETQYF
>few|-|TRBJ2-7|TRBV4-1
TGCGCCAGCAGCCAATATGGGACGACCTACGAGCAGTACTTC
CASSQYGTTYEQYF
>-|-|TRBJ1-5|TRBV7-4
TGTGCCAGCAGCGTAGGGGTCTCGAGAACTCGGGCCAAGCATTTT
CASSVGVSRTRAKHF
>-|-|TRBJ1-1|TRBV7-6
TGTGCCAGCAGCTCAGAGGGAGCGAGGACAGATACGCAGTTCTTT
CASSSEGARTDTQFF
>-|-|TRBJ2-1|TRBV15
TGTGCCAGCAGCAGCAGCAGCGAGCATGAGGACCAGTTCTTC
CASSSSSEHEDQFF
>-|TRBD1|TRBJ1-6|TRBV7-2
TGTGCCAGCAGCTTGACAGGGGCCAATTCACCCCTCCACTTT
CASSLTGANSPLHF
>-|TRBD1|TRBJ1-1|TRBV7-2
TGTGCCATCCCCCCGGTCGACAGGGGTCTACGAGCAGTATTCTTT
CAIPPVDRGLRAVFF
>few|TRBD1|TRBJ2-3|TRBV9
TGTGCCAGCAGCGTAACCGGGACAGGGAACACTGAAGATTTT
CASSVTGTGNTEDF
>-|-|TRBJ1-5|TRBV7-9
TGTGCCAGCAGCTTAGTACGCGGGGAGCTGAATTTTGGACAGCATTTT
CASSLVRGELNFGQHF
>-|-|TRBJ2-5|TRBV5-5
TGTGCCAGCAGCCCAGGGGAACACCAAGAGACCCAGTACTTC
CASSPGEHQETQYF
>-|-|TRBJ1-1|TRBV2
TGTGCCAGCAGTCCGACGTCGTTGAACAATGAGGAGTTCTTT
CASSPTSLNNEEFF
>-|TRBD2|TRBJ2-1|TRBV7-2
TGTGCCAGTAGTATGGGGGGGGATCCCTATACTGAGCAGTTCTTC
CASSMGGDPYTEQFF
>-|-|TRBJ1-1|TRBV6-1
TGTGCCAGCAGTGAATCGGGGGTAGGGCCGAACACTGAAGCTTTCTTT
CASSESGVGPNTEAFF
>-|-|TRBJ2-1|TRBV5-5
TGTGCCAGCAGCGTACACGGGGGAGCGGGCAATGAGCAGTTCTTC
CASSVHGGAGNEQFF
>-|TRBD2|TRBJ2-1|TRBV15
TGTGCCAGCAGCAGAGCGGGAGTAGAAAATGAGCAGTTCTTC
CASSRAGVENEQFF
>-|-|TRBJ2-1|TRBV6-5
TGTGCCAGCAGTTACTCGAAGGGGGGCGGAAACGGTCAGGATGAGCAGTTCTTC
CASSYSKGGGNGQDEQFF
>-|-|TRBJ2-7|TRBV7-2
TGTGCCAGCAGTTTCGTGCAGGGTACCGACGAGCAGTACTTC
CASSFVQGTDEQYF
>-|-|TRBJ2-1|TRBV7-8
TGTGCCAGCAGCTTAGCGAGGCGGGCCGACAACAATGAGCAGTTCTTC
CASSLARRADNNEQFF
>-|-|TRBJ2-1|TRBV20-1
TGCAGTGCTAGAGCACCGTTAGGGGAAATGTCGAATGAGCAGTTCTTC
CSARAPLGEMSNEQFF
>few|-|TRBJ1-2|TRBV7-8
TGTGCCAGCAGCTTAGCGGGAGGTCCCGCTTTTTATGGCTACACCTTC
CASSLAGGPAFYGYTF
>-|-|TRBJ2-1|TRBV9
TGTGCCAGCAGACAGGGCCAAGCGGTAGCTACCACATTC
CASRQGQAVATTF
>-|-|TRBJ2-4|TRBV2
TGTGCCAGCGGGGGCGCTGGGACCATTCAGCACTTC
CASGGAGTIQHF
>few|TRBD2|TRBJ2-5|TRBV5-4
TGTGCCAGCAGCTTTACTAGCGTTGGGGTGAGGGAGACCCAGTACTTC
CASSFTSVGVRETQYF
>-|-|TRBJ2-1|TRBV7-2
TGTGCCAGCAGCTTGCAAAGAAGCGCGGACTATGATGAGCAGTTCTTC
CASSLQRSADYDEQFF
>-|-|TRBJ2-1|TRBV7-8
TGTGCCAGCAGCTTAGAAGGAGGCGGGGAGACCCATGAGCAGTTCTTC
CASSLEGGGETHEQFF
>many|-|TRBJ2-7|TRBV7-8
TGTGCCAGCAGTTACTTGACTGGGAGCTCCTACGAGCAGTACTTC
CASSYLTGSSYEQYF
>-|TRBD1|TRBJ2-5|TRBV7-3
TGTGCCAGCTGCAGAGGGGGCGAGCAAGTTAAACAGTACTTC
CASCRGGEQVKQYF
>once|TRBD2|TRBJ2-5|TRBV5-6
TGTGCCAGCAGCTTGGGGGAGGGGAGGGCAGAGACCCAGTACTTC
CASSLGEGRAETQYF
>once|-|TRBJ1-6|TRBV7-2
TGTGCCAGCGCTGCAGACACTGGAGCTTCCTTTGGACACTTT
CASAADTGASFGHF
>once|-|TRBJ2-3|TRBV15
TGTGCCAGCGGGGACGGCGGGACGCATTCGCAGTATTTT
CASGDGGTHSQYF
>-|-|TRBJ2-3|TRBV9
TGTGCCAGCGGAGGAGCTGGAGACACCCAGTACTTCTATTTT
CASGGAGDTQYFYF
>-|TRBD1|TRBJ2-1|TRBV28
TGTGCCAGCAGTTTGGGGACAGCGAATGAGCAGTTCTTC
CASSLGTANEQFF
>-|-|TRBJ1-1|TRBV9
TGTGCCAGCAGCTCAGGTCCTACCGGGATAGATACACCTTTCTTT
CASSSGPTGIDTPFF
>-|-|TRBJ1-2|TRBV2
TGCGCCAGCGGGCACGGCCTTGCAGATACCCACAACTTC
CASGHGLADTHNF
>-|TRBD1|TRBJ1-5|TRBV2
TGTGCCAGCAGTGCGGACAGGGCGGTCAATCAGCCCCAGCATTTT
CASSADRAVNQPQHF
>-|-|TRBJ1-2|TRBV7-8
TGTGCCAGCAGCTTAGCGGGAGGTCCCGATACGTATGATTACACCTTC
CASSLAGGPDTYDYTF
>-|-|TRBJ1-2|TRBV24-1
TGTGCCACCAGTGACACGAAGACGGGGGGGGGAGCTCCAACTATGTCTACCTTC
CATSDTKTGGGAPTMSTF
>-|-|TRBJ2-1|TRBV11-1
TGTGCCAGCAGCTTACAGAGCGGAAACGGTCAGGATGAGCAGTTCTTC
CASSLQSGNGQDEQFF
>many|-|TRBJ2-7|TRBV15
TGTGCCACCAGCGGCCGGGGCCTAGCCTATACGCAGTACTTC
CATSGRGLAYTQYF